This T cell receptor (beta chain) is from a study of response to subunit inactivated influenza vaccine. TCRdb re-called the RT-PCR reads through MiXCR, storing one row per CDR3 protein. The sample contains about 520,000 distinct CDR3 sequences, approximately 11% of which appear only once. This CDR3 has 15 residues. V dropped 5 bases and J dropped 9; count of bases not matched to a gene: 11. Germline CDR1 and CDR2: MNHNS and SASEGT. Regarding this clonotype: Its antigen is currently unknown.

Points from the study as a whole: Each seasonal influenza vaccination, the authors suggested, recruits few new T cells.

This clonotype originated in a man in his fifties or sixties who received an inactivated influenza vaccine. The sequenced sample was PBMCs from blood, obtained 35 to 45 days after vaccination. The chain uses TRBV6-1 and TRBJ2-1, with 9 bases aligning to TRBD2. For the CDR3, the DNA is TGTGCCAGCAGTCCCAGGGCGGGAGGGTCGGGTGAGCAGTTCTTC. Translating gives CASSPRAGGSGEQFF.